The 18 T cell receptor beta chains below were found in one sample sequenced in a study of blood T cell repertoires in COVID-19. TCRdb's copy holds only in-frame clones and misses some; the assay was immunoSEQ multiplex PCR. The profile shows fewer than 75,000 clones, over 85% of them singletons. Sequencing input: peripheral blood. The receptors were sampled from a human donor in a cohort sampled during active COVID-19.

V usage is TRBV7-2 and J usage is TRBJ1-1; 7 bases match TRBD1. CDR3 length: 14 amino acids. CDR1 and CDR2 from the germline V gene are SGHTA and FQGNSA. V was clipped by 5 bases and J by 4 bases; unmatched bases: 7. CDR3 loop: CASSPTYRGTEAFF. In nucleotides, the CDR3 is TGTGCCAGCAGCCCTACCTACAGGGGCACTGAAGCTTTCTTT.

V usage is TRBV14 and J usage is TRBJ2-1, with D tentatively TRBD2 (6 bases). Germline loops: CDR1 SGHDN, CDR2 FVKESK. The V end was cut by 4 bases, the J end by 4 bases, with 11 bases between. The CDR3 spans 14 residues. The CDR3 nucleotides read TGTGCCAGCAGCCTCCTACTAGCTTACAATGAGCAGTTCTTC. This encodes CASSLLLAYNEQFF.

This rearrangement joins TRBV9 to TRBJ2-3; D is uncertain. V lost 0 bases, J lost 0 bases, and 5 bases lay in between. CDR1 and CDR2 (germline): SGDLS, YYNGEE. The CDR3 runs 14 residues. The CDR3 sequence: CASSVGRSTDTQYF. The DNA for the CDR3 is TGTGCCAGCAGCGTAGGGCGGAGCACAGATACGCAGTATTTT.

CDR3 loop: CASSVSGLTYEQYF. CDR3 in DNA: TGTGCCAGCAGCGTTAGCGGTCTTACCTACGAGCAGTACTTC. This chain connects TRBV5-4 to TRBJ2-7; tentative D call: TRBD2 (6 bases). The CDR3 runs to 14 residues. V gave up 4 bases and J gave up 2 bases, with 13 bases separating them. CDR1 is SGHNT, CDR2 YYREEE, per germline (reference sequence).

This chain joins TRBV27 and TRBJ2-7, with D tentatively TRBD1 (5 bases). Germline CDR1 is MNHEY and CDR2 is SMNVEV (reference sequence). This CDR3 contains 15 residues. Trimming removed 3 bases from V and 5 bases from J, with 17 bases in between. This chain's CDR3 is CASSFTRVAADEQYF. CDR3 in DNA: TGTGCCAGCAGTTTCACCAGGGTGGCCGCTGACGAGCAGTACTTC.

This chain links TRBV11-1 with TRBJ2-1; TRBD2 matches 8 bases. From germline, CDR1 is SGHAT and CDR2 FQDESV (reference sequence). V lost 5 bases, J lost 12 bases, and 12 bases stayed unmatched. CDR3 size: 14 residues. The CDR3 loop is CASSRSGGWGAQFF. For the CDR3, the DNA is TGTGCCAGCAGCCGATCGGGAGGGTGGGGCGCGCAGTTCTTC.

Remarks on this clone: The junction shows a germline mismatch at one end, possibly a read error. The V and J genes are TRBV7-9 and TRBJ2-3, with D possibly being TRBD2 (5 bases). Germline V gene lookup returns CDR1 SEHNR and CDR2 FQNEAQ (reference sequence). The CDR3 has 15 residues. CDR3 nucleotide sequence: TGTGCTAGCAGCTCGCGGGCTATCTCCACAGATACGCAGTATTTT. Encoded protein: CASSSRAISTDTQYF.

The chain is built from TRBV24-1 and TRBJ1-5; 9 nucleotides align to TRBD1. The CDR3 length is 19 residues. The germline CDR1 and CDR2 sequences are KGHDR and SFDVKD. V lost 8 bases, J lost 4 bases, and 20 bases stayed unmatched. CDR3 in DNA: TGTGCCACCAATCGGAGCCGAAACACCGGGACAGGGATAAATCAGCCCCAGCATTTT. Translated: CATNRSRNTGTGINQPQHF.

This rearrangement joins TRBV21-1 to TRBJ2-3; TRBD1, the D gene given by the table, was not confirmed from the DNA. TRBV21-1 is designated a pseudogene. The CDR3 length is 16 residues. The CDR3 sequence is CASSMGRGLSTDTQYF. The DNA of the CDR3 is TGTGCCAGCAGCATGGGCAGGGGGCTATCGACAGATACGCAGTATTTT.

J is TRBJ2-1 and V is TRBV25-1, with D unclear. The V gene's germline CDR1 is MGHDK and CDR2 SYGVNS. The V end lost 7 bases, the J end lost 8 bases, and 9 bases lay between the germline ends. CDR3 length equals 11 residues. CDR3 bases: TGTGCCAGCAAAAATTCCGATGAGCAGTTCTTC. It yields the protein CASKNSDEQFF.

The chain joins TRBV19 to TRBJ2-7, with 8 bases aligning to TRBD1. This CDR3 has 14 amino acids. The J segment lost 3 bases and the V segment lost 8 bases, leaving 9 bases of the junction unmatched. CDR1 LNHDA and CDR2 SQIVND come from the germline V gene (reference sequence). The CDR3 nucleotides are TGTGCCAGTCGACTCAGGGGGCATCACTACGAGCAGTACTTC. This sequence encodes CASRLRGHHYEQYF.

The chain has TRBV6-4 and TRBJ2-1; TRBD1 aligns across 8 bases. The CDR3 has 16 residues. J was trimmed by 8 bases and V by 0 bases; bases with no gene match: 9. Germline-derived CDR1 and CDR2 are MRHNA and SNTAGT. Written as DNA, the CDR3 is TGTGCCAGCAGTGACTCGACCAGGGGGCCAGAGGATGAGCAGTTCTTC. Protein: CASSDSTRGPEDEQFF.

A single count supports this clone. J is TRBJ2-7 and V is TRBV14; 11 nucleotides match TRBD2. With V trimmed by 3 bases and J by 2 bases, 6 bases remained unmatched. Germline V lookup: CDR1 SGHDN, CDR2 FVKESK. The CDR3 loop spans 16 amino acids. CDR3 region: CASSQALAGGPYEQYF. As DNA, the CDR3 is TGTGCCAGCAGCCAGGCCCTAGCGGGAGGCCCCTACGAGCAGTACTTC.

CDR3 nucleotide sequence: TGTGCCAGCAGCTTCCCGACAGGGAGCGGTAGAGCTTTCTTT. This sequence encodes CASSFPTGSGRAFF. The V call is TRBV13, the J call TRBJ1-1, with 7 bases matching TRBD1. CDR3 length: 14 amino acids. V lost 3 bases to trimming and J lost 10 bases; unmatched junction nucleotides: 11. Germline-derived CDR1 and CDR2 are PRHDT and FYEKMQ (reference sequence).

CDR3 coding DNA: TGTGCCACCAGCAGAACAAGAGGCGCCGGGGGGCGCACAGATACGCAGTATTTT. This gives the protein CATSRTRGAGGRTDTQYF. The chain links TRBV15 to TRBJ2-3; perhaps TRBD2 as D (7 bases). The CDR3 totals 18 residues. V lost 2 bases and J 1 base, leaving 19 bases between the germline ends. Germline lookup yields CDR1 LNHNV and CDR2 YYDKDF (reference sequence).

The rearrangement links TRBV28 to TRBJ2-7, with D possibly TRBD2 on 6 matching bases. Germline CDR1 MDHEN, CDR2 SYDVKM. This CDR3 spans 12 amino acids. Trimming took 4 bases from V and 7 from J, leaving 11 bases between them. CDR3 protein: CASSWAAGEQYF. The CDR3 region has the DNA TGTGCCAGCAGTTGGGCCGCGGGGGAGCAGTACTTC. Looking up the rest from reference TRBV28 and TRBJ2-7 gives the full variable domain: DVKVTQSSRYLVKRTGEKVFLECVQDMDHENMFWYRQDPGLGLRLIYFSYDVKMKEKGDIPEGYSVSREKKERFSLILESASTNQTSMYLCASSWAAGEQYFGPGTRLTVT.

The gene calls are TRBV6-7 and TRBJ2-1; a weak D match, TRBD2 (5 bases). TRBV6-7 is classed as an ORF, of uncertain function. V lost 4 bases and J lost 2, with 12 bases in between. The length of the CDR3 is 15 residues. The DNA for the CDR3 is TGTGCCAGCAGTTTAGCTCGGGAACCCTACAATGAGCAGTTCTTC. Translation gives CASSLAREPYNEQFF.

V and J are TRBV7-6 and TRBJ2-7; 7 nucleotides match TRBD1. Germline trimming cut 1 base from V and 2 bases from J; bases unmatched to any gene: 5. Germline loops: CDR1 SGHVS, CDR2 FNYEAQ. This CDR3 contains 15 residues. In DNA, the CDR3 is TGTGCCAGCAGCTTAGGACAGGGCCTCCCCTACGAGCAGTACTTC. Translating it yields CASSLGQGLPYEQYF.